A selection of T cell receptor beta chains follows, all from one sample in a study of shared clonotypes between healthy human individuals. The table came from immunoSEQ multiplex PCR; TCRdb's copy has only in-frame clones and leaves some out. The sample has about 710,000 clones, over 60% seen once. Sequencing was performed on memory CD4+ T cells sorted from blood. The origin of the receptors is a woman between 25 and 40 years old in good health. Both conserved end residues are part of each CDR3. D genes are given only for firm matches. Clone size appears in some rows only: once, few, many, or a class for an expanded clone.

D: NA; J: TRBJ2-3; size: NA; V: TRBV19; CDR3: CASSIGFLITDTQYF; DNA: TGTGCCAGTAGTATAGGTTTTCTTATCACAGATACGCAGTATTTT
D: TRBD2; J: TRBJ2-3; size: few; V: TRBV19; CDR3: CASQLAGSDTQYF; DNA: TGTGCCAGTCAACTAGCGGGTTCAGATACGCAGTATTTT
D: NA; J: TRBJ2-1; size: NA; V: TRBV13; CDR3: CASSPYPGIQFF; DNA: TGTGCCAGCAGCCCCTACCCGGGAATCCAGTTCTTC
D: NA; J: TRBJ1-3; size: NA; V: TRBV27; CDR3: CASRQLGGPSGNTIYF; DNA: TGTGCCAGCAGACAGCTGGGGGGACCCTCTGGAAACACCATATATTTT
D: NA; J: TRBJ2-6; size: NA; V: TRBV7-2; CDR3: CASSLDRDGANVLTF; DNA: TGTGCCAGCAGCTTAGACAGGGACGGGGCCAACGTCCTGACTTTC
D: NA; J: TRBJ2-2; size: NA; V: TRBV19; CDR3: CATNPRTTGYTGELFF; DNA: TGTGCCACCAACCCCCGCACTACAGGGTACACCGGGGAGCTGTTTTTT
D: TRBD2; J: TRBJ2-1; size: NA; V: TRBV7-8; CDR3: CASSKREGSYNEQFF; DNA: TGTGCCAGCAGCAAGCGGGAGGGGTCCTACAATGAGCAGTTCTTC
D: NA; J: TRBJ2-7; size: NA; V: TRBV18; CDR3: CASSQLESSSEQYF; DNA: TGTGCCAGCTCCCAATTGGAGTCGTCCTCCGAGCAGTACTTC
D: TRBD1; J: TRBJ2-2; size: NA; V: TRBV10-3; CDR3: CAISEDRGLNTGELFF; DNA: TGTGCCATCAGTGAGGACAGGGGGCTGAACACCGGGGAGCTGTTTTTT
D: NA; J: TRBJ1-5; size: NA; V: TRBV21-1; CDR3: CASSKARVSARGNQPQHF; DNA: TGTGCCAGCAGCAAAGCCAGGGTGTCGGCTCGGGGCAATCAGCCCCAGCATTTT
D: TRBD2; J: TRBJ2-1; size: NA; V: TRBV7-7; CDR3: CASSPNVAGRGQFF; DNA: TGTGCCAGCAGTCCAAATGTAGCGGGACGGGGGCAGTTCTTC
D: NA; J: TRBJ1-1; size: NA; V: TRBV5-1; CDR3: CASRGSGLGTEAFF; DNA: TGCGCCAGCAGGGGTTCAGGGTTGGGCACTGAAGCTTTCTTT
D: NA; J: TRBJ1-4; size: NA; V: TRBV30; CDR3: CAWSVQGEKLFF; DNA: TGTGCCTGGAGTGTACAAGGCGAAAAACTGTTTTTT
D: NA; J: TRBJ1-1; size: few; V: TRBV19; CDR3: CASSIMYGTEAFF; DNA: TGTGCCAGTAGTATAATGTACGGAACTGAAGCTTTCTTT
D: NA; J: TRBJ2-6; size: NA; V: TRBV15; CDR3: CATSKRTRAGANVLTF; DNA: TGTGCCACCAGCAAACGGACCAGGGCTGGGGCCAACGTCCTGACTTTC
D: NA; J: TRBJ1-1; size: NA; V: TRBV27; CDR3: CASSSTAMNTEAFF; DNA: TGTGCCAGCAGTTCGACAGCCATGAACACTGAAGCTTTCTTT
D: NA; J: TRBJ1-4; size: NA; V: TRBV28; CDR3: CASSLTQLRSEKLFF; DNA: TGTGCCAGCAGTTTGACCCAGCTTCGAAGTGAAAAACTGTTTTTT
D: NA; J: TRBJ1-4; size: NA; V: TRBV25-1; CDR3: CASGLGTSVREKLFF; DNA: TGTGCCAGCGGGCTAGGGACTTCGGTCCGTGAAAAACTGTTTTTT
D: NA; J: TRBJ1-1; size: NA; V: TRBV9; CDR3: CASSVMTGNTEAFF; DNA: TGTGCCAGCAGCGTCATGACGGGGAACACTGAAGCTTTCTTT
D: TRBD1; J: TRBJ2-5; size: NA; V: TRBV9; CDR3: CASSVSPGQQETQYF; DNA: TGTGCCAGCAGCGTAAGCCCGGGACAGCAAGAGACCCAGTACTTC